This T cell receptor (beta chain) was profiled in a study of PD-L1 blockade in urothelial cancer (dated by TCRdb to 2017 to 2019). Regarding the research as a whole: All patients started therapy around 2014 and received atezolizumab 1,200 mg intravenously every 3 weeks. Pretreatment tumor samples and matched peripheral blood, collected serially before and after atezolizumab treatment, underwent TCR sequencing. Blood samples gave median yields of 141,255 T cells and over 80,000 unique TCRs, along with a median clonality of roughly 0.08. Blood samples were analyzed at 3 weeks after treatment start (second dose) and at 6 weeks after treatment start. An ECOG performance status of 0 or 1 was recorded for the patients, and 0 to 3 prior chemotherapy regimens had been received by the patients. About nine tenths of the roughly 29 patients were identified as males with urothelial cancer of bladder origin, and a prior smoking history was reported by 18 of 29 patients. An exploratory multi-omic analysis was conducted of the somatic, immune and clinical correlates of response to PD-L1 blockade with atezolizumab in urothelial cancer. Durable clinical benefit was defined as a progression-free survival longer than 6 months, and TCR features were additionally tested against progression-free survival and overall survival. Roughly 9 patients reached durable clinical benefit, while 20 patients did not. In the same patients, whole exome sequencing and RNA sequencing of pretreatment tumors were performed in addition to TCR sequencing. Approximately 30 patients had pretreatment blood TCR-seq, about 25 had at least one posttreatment blood collection, and about 25 had tumor TCR-seq. Overall study results and their limits: Small sample size (n ≈ 28) and many exploratory analyses mean the results are intended to be hypothesis-generating. Greater expansion of tumor-associated TCR clones in peripheral blood 3 weeks after the start of treatment was observed in patients with durable benefit (n of about 21, p = 0.022). A pretreatment peripheral blood TCR clonality below the median was linked to improved progression-free and overall survival.

Synthetic TCR analog templates were spiked into each PCR so that absolute template abundance could be estimated from read counts. The immunoSEQ assay used bias-controlled V and J gene primers to amplify TCRbeta CDR3 regions from genomic DNA. Sequencing of rearranged TCRbeta segments was done at approximately 20X coverage. The source study handled its data this way. Clustering was used to correct sequencing errors, and CDR3s were annotated against IMGT to assign V, D and J genes. Downstream analyses used only productive TCRbeta rearrangements and left out out-of-frame or stop-codon sequences. Clonality was calculated as one minus the Shannon entropy normalized by the log of the number of unique productive sequences. Clones differing between time points or between blood and tumor were identified using Fisher's exact test with Benjamini-Hochberg correction, with an adjusted p below 0.01 applied as the threshold. Held by TCRdb, this immuneACCESS table contains in-frame sequences only and omits some clones. Under half of the omission traces to an unresolved V gene where checked; the cause of the rest is unknown. The V and J calls and clone size come from that table; D and trimming were worked out from the DNA. This sample comprises 45,000 to 50,000 clones, roughly 80% of them detected only once. The top ten constitute roughly 1.7% of the sample.

Per the publication, the time point label means: pretreatment peripheral blood. The cohort included 25 to 30 patients with locally advanced or metastatic urothelial carcinoma who were treated at Memorial Sloan Kettering on a trial protocol. Peripheral blood mononuclear cells were collected pretreatment and during treatment, with between 1 and 8 total time points obtained per patient. The Qiagen DNeasy Blood extraction kit was used to purify genomic DNA from total PBMCs and tumor samples. PBMCs were collected pretreatment and during treatment, and were isolated and stored as previously described. The CDR3 runs 16 residues from the cysteine to the phenylalanine. The entry retains the CDR3 DNA only, 48 bases that are in frame from base 1. CDR1 and CDR2 are drawn from the germline V gene: MGHDK, SYGVNS. V is cut back by 7 bases and J by 2 bases, with 12 bases in the junction unmatched. With regard to this clone: The target of this receptor is not known. Base qualities are not provided; no much larger clone lies one nucleotide away.

The sample was PBMCs, taken around atezolizumab (anti-PD-L1) treatment. The TCR was taken from a man in his fifties or sixties with urothelial cancer. The V and J segments used are TRBV25-1 and TRBJ2-3; 7 of the junction bases match TRBD2. CDR3 loop: CASNPGASGNTDTQYF. In nucleotide form, the sequence is TGTGCCAGCAACCCCGGGGCTAGCGGAAACACAGATACGCAGTATTTT.